This is a list of T cell receptor beta chains from one sample in a study of T cell changes during pregnancy in multiple sclerosis. Assay used: immunoSEQ multiplex PCR; TCRdb lists only in-frame clones, some missing. Here the sample spans approximately 110,000 clones, 90% to 95% being singletons. Sample: peripheral blood, taken after pregnancy. The receptors here all came from a female donor with multiple sclerosis, enrolled in a pregnancy study. Each CDR3 is given with its conserved first and last residue. D genes are given only for firm matches. Some rows have no size entry. The others give once, few or many, or a class for an expanded clone.

v_gene: TRBV19
j_gene: TRBJ1-5
d_gene: .
abundance: .
len: 16
CDR3nt: TGTGCCAGTAGTATAGCGGGGGGGTATAGCAATCAGCCCCAGCATTTT
CDR3aa: CASSIAGGYSNQPQHF

v_gene: TRBV6-1
j_gene: TRBJ1-2
d_gene: .
abundance: .
len: 12
CDR3nt: TGTGCCAGCTACAGGGTAAACTATGGCTACACCTTC
CDR3aa: CASYRVNYGYTF

v_gene: TRBV6-1
j_gene: TRBJ1-1
d_gene: .
abundance: .
len: 11
CDR3nt: TGTGCCAGCAGTGCCGACTATGAAGCTTTCTTT
CDR3aa: CASSADYEAFF

v_gene: TRBV7-9
j_gene: TRBJ2-1
d_gene: TRBD1
abundance: .
len: 15
CDR3nt: TGTGCCAGCAGCTCCCGGGACAGGGAATACAATGAGCAGTTCTTC
CDR3aa: CASSSRDREYNEQFF

v_gene: TRBV5-8
j_gene: TRBJ2-7
d_gene: TRBD1
abundance: .
len: 14
CDR3nt: TGTGCCAGCAGACCGAGACAGGGGCCCTACGAGCAGTACTTC
CDR3aa: CASRPRQGPYEQYF

v_gene: TRBV11-2
j_gene: TRBJ2-7
d_gene: TRBD2
abundance: .
len: 15
CDR3nt: TGTGCCAGCAGCCCCTTTAGCGGGGGGGCGGGGGAGCAGTACTTC
CDR3aa: CASSPFSGGAGEQYF

v_gene: TRBV27
j_gene: TRBJ1-2
d_gene: .
abundance: .
len: 17
CDR3nt: TGTGCCAGCAGTCCGCGGCTAACCACGGTCCATAACTATGGCTACACCTTC
CDR3aa: CASSPRLTTVHNYGYTF

v_gene: TRBV14
j_gene: TRBJ1-1
d_gene: .
abundance: .
len: 13
CDR3nt: TGTGCCAGCAGCCAAGAAGACTACACTGAAGCTTTCTTT
CDR3aa: CASSQEDYTEAFF

v_gene: TRBV7-6
j_gene: TRBJ2-3
d_gene: .
abundance: .
len: 17
CDR3nt: TGTGCCAGCAGCTTAGCCACTAGCAGCACTAGCACAGATACGCAGTATTTT
CDR3aa: CASSLATSSTSTDTQYF

v_gene: TRBV5-1
j_gene: TRBJ1-1
d_gene: TRBD1
abundance: .
len: 15
CDR3nt: TGCGCCAGCACATGGACAGGGGGCGTGGGAACTGAAGCTTTCTTT
CDR3aa: CASTWTGGVGTEAFF

v_gene: TRBV2
j_gene: TRBJ2-5
d_gene: .
abundance: .
len: 16
CDR3nt: TGTGCCAGCACCGGCGGGATAGGGGCTAATGAGGAGACCCAGTACTTC
CDR3aa: CASTGGIGANEETQYF

v_gene: TRBV2
j_gene: TRBJ2-7
d_gene: TRBD1
abundance: .
len: 13
CDR3nt: TGTGCCAGCAGTGTTGACAGGGCCCACGAGCAGTACTTC
CDR3aa: CASSVDRAHEQYF

v_gene: TRBV5-6
j_gene: TRBJ2-7
d_gene: TRBD1
abundance: .
len: 14
CDR3nt: TGTGCCAGCAGCCTAGGGACAGTAAATTACGAGCAGTACTTC
CDR3aa: CASSLGTVNYEQYF

v_gene: TRBV7-2
j_gene: TRBJ2-1
d_gene: TRBD2
abundance: .
len: 14
CDR3nt: TGTGCCAGCAGCTCAACTCCGGGGGGGTATGAGCAGTTCTTC
CDR3aa: CASSSTPGGYEQFF

v_gene: TRBV19
j_gene: TRBJ1-3
d_gene: TRBD1
abundance: .
len: 18
CDR3nt: TGTGCCAGTAGTACGCCAAATCTTTCCGGGACAGGGAGGAACACCATATATTTT
CDR3aa: CASSTPNLSGTGRNTIYF

v_gene: TRBV5-4
j_gene: TRBJ2-3
d_gene: TRBD2
abundance: once
len: 16
CDR3nt: TGTGCCAGCAGCTCGACTAGCGGGGGGTTTAAAGATACGCAGTATTTT
CDR3aa: CASSSTSGGFKDTQYF

v_gene: TRBV4-2
j_gene: TRBJ2-3
d_gene: .
abundance: .
len: 17
CDR3nt: TGTGCCAGCAGCCAGGGCCGGGGAGGCGCCAATGCGAATACGCAGTATTTT
CDR3aa: CASSQGRGGANANTQYF

v_gene: TRBV5-6
j_gene: TRBJ1-1
d_gene: .
abundance: .
len: 13
CDR3nt: TGTGCCAGCAGCTTGGGTGGGCCCCCAGAGGCTTTCTTT
CDR3aa: CASSLGGPPEAFF

v_gene: TRBV14
j_gene: TRBJ1-1
d_gene: .
abundance: .
len: 14
CDR3nt: TGTGCCAGCAGCCAAGTTTACGGGGGCACTGAAGCTTTCTTT
CDR3aa: CASSQVYGGTEAFF

v_gene: TRBV14
j_gene: TRBJ2-5
d_gene: TRBD1
abundance: .
len: 21
CDR3nt: TGTGCCAGCAGCCAAGAAGATGACAGGGGAGTTGATAGAGAGTACCAAGAGACCCAGTACTTC
CDR3aa: CASSQEDDRGVDREYQETQYF

v_gene: TRBV5-5
j_gene: TRBJ1-1
d_gene: TRBD1
abundance: .
len: 13
CDR3nt: TGTGCCAGCATCCAGACCGGGACAGGGATAACTTTCTTT
CDR3aa: CASIQTGTGITFF

v_gene: TRBV5-4
j_gene: TRBJ1-2
d_gene: .
abundance: .
len: 16
CDR3nt: TGTGCCAGCAGCGTTGCCTTCCAGACTCCCCTTGGGGGCTACACCTTC
CDR3aa: CASSVAFQTPLGGYTF

v_gene: TRBV6-6
j_gene: TRBJ1-5
d_gene: TRBD1
abundance: .
len: 14
CDR3nt: TGTGCCAGCAGTGGACTGGGGACAGATCAGCCCCAGCATTTT
CDR3aa: CASSGLGTDQPQHF

v_gene: TRBV6-5
j_gene: TRBJ2-1
d_gene: TRBD2
abundance: .
len: 14
CDR3nt: TGTGCCAGCAGTTCATATAGCGGGGTAAATGAGCAGTTCTTC
CDR3aa: CASSSYSGVNEQFF

v_gene: TRBV30
j_gene: TRBJ2-3
d_gene: TRBD2
abundance: .
len: 18
CDR3nt: TGTGCCTGGAGTGTACTATGGACTAGCGGGGGGGCCACAGATACGCAGTATTTT
CDR3aa: CAWSVLWTSGGATDTQYF

v_gene: TRBV7-2
j_gene: TRBJ1-5
d_gene: .
abundance: .
len: 15
CDR3nt: TGTGCCAGCAGCCGATTCCGGGGAGGCAATCAGCCCCAGCATTTT
CDR3aa: CASSRFRGGNQPQHF

v_gene: TRBV29-1
j_gene: TRBJ2-7
d_gene: TRBD1
abundance: .
len: 14
CDR3nt: TGCAGCGTTGAGCCGGGACAGGGCTCCTACGAGCAGTACTTC
CDR3aa: CSVEPGQGSYEQYF

v_gene: TRBV21-1
j_gene: TRBJ2-5
d_gene: .
abundance: .
len: 14
CDR3nt: TGTGCCAGCAGCAAAGGGGCAGGGGAAGAGACCCAGTACTTC
CDR3aa: CASSKGAGEETQYF

v_gene: TRBV5-5
j_gene: TRBJ1-4
d_gene: TRBD1
abundance: .
len: 17
CDR3nt: TGTGCCAGCAGCTCAACCCGGGACAGGGTGGCTAATGAAAAACTGTTTTTT
CDR3aa: CASSSTRDRVANEKLFF

v_gene: TRBV27
j_gene: TRBJ2-7
d_gene: TRBD1
abundance: .
len: 15
CDR3nt: TGTGCCAGCAGTCCTCGGACAGGACTTCCCTACGAGCAGTACTTC
CDR3aa: CASSPRTGLPYEQYF

v_gene: TRBV6-5
j_gene: TRBJ1-1
d_gene: .
abundance: .
len: 13
CDR3nt: TGTGCCAGCAGTTCTGATGCGGGGACTGAAGCTTTCTTT
CDR3aa: CASSSDAGTEAFF

v_gene: TRBV19
j_gene: TRBJ1-5
d_gene: .
abundance: .
len: 14
CDR3nt: TGTGCCAGTAGTACAACAGGATTCAATCAGCCCCAGCATTTT
CDR3aa: CASSTTGFNQPQHF

v_gene: TRBV27
j_gene: TRBJ1-2
d_gene: TRBD1
abundance: .
len: 15
CDR3nt: TGTGCCAGCAGTCCCGGACAGGGGGGCCTCTATGGCTACACCTTC
CDR3aa: CASSPGQGGLYGYTF

v_gene: TRBV10-3
j_gene: TRBJ2-2
d_gene: .
abundance: .
len: 15
CDR3nt: TGTGCCATCAGTGAAGGCGGGGCAGACACCGGGGAGCTGTTTTTT
CDR3aa: CAISEGGADTGELFF

v_gene: TRBV30
j_gene: TRBJ1-1
d_gene: .
abundance: few
len: 12
CDR3nt: TGTGCCTGGAGCGAGGGGAACACTGAAGCTTTCTTT
CDR3aa: CAWSEGNTEAFF

v_gene: TRBV2
j_gene: TRBJ2-1
d_gene: TRBD2
abundance: .
len: 14
CDR3nt: TGTGCCAGCAGTGATAAGCGGGGGGACAATGAGCAGTTCTTC
CDR3aa: CASSDKRGDNEQFF

v_gene: TRBV5-4
j_gene: TRBJ2-1
d_gene: TRBD1
abundance: .
len: 13
CDR3nt: TGTGCCAGCAGCTTGGGACAGGGCAATGAGCAGTTCTTC
CDR3aa: CASSLGQGNEQFF

v_gene: TRBV9
j_gene: TRBJ1-3
d_gene: .
abundance: .
len: 15
CDR3nt: TGTGCCAGCAGCGCTACCGACACCTCTGGAAACACCATATATTTT
CDR3aa: CASSATDTSGNTIYF

v_gene: TRBV15
j_gene: TRBJ2-1
d_gene: .
abundance: .
len: 14
CDR3nt: TGTGCCACCAGCGGAAACATAGCCGAGAATGAGCAGTTCTTC
CDR3aa: CATSGNIAENEQFF

v_gene: TRBV7-2
j_gene: TRBJ1-1
d_gene: .
abundance: .
len: 15
CDR3nt: TGTGCCAGCAGCCCTGGGCGCGGGGGGAACACTGAAGCTTTCTTT
CDR3aa: CASSPGRGGNTEAFF

v_gene: TRBV2
j_gene: TRBJ1-2
d_gene: .
abundance: .
len: 15
CDR3nt: TGTGCCAGCAGTGAAGGGAGGGTCCCGAACTATGGCTACACCTTC
CDR3aa: CASSEGRVPNYGYTF

v_gene: TRBV29-1
j_gene: TRBJ2-1
d_gene: TRBD2
abundance: .
len: 19
CDR3nt: TGCAGCGTTGAAGAGGAGCAGGGGAGGCTAGCGGGGGAGTACAATGAGCAGTTCTTC
CDR3aa: CSVEEEQGRLAGEYNEQFF

v_gene: TRBV11-3
j_gene: TRBJ2-7
d_gene: .
abundance: .
len: 14
CDR3nt: TGTGCCAGCAGCAAATACAGGGACTCCTACGAGCAGTACTTC
CDR3aa: CASSKYRDSYEQYF

v_gene: TRBV13
j_gene: TRBJ1-4
d_gene: .
abundance: .
len: 16
CDR3nt: TGTGCCAGCAGCTTAGGAAACCAGGGATTTAATGAAAAACTGTTTTTT
CDR3aa: CASSLGNQGFNEKLFF

v_gene: TRBV5-4
j_gene: TRBJ2-1
d_gene: .
abundance: .
len: 14
CDR3nt: TGTGCCAGCAGCTTGTCAGGCCTCTACAATGAGCAGTTCTTC
CDR3aa: CASSLSGLYNEQFF

v_gene: TRBV29-1
j_gene: TRBJ1-1
d_gene: .
abundance: once
len: 13
CDR3nt: TGCAGCGTTGAAGGGACAGAGAACACTGAAGCTTTCTTT
CDR3aa: CSVEGTENTEAFF

v_gene: TRBV25-1
j_gene: TRBJ1-1
d_gene: .
abundance: .
len: 13
CDR3nt: TGTGCCAGCAGTGAAGGGGCCGGGACTGAAGCTTTCTTT
CDR3aa: CASSEGAGTEAFF

v_gene: TRBV18
j_gene: TRBJ2-6
d_gene: TRBD1
abundance: .
len: 16
CDR3nt: TGTGCCAGCTCACCTGACAGGGGCCAGGGGGCCAACGTCCTGACTTTC
CDR3aa: CASSPDRGQGANVLTF

v_gene: TRBV7-9
j_gene: TRBJ2-1
d_gene: .
abundance: .
len: 19
CDR3nt: TGTGCCAGCAGCTTAGGGGGTGAGGGCCCTTATGCACTCTACAATGAGCAGTTCTTC
CDR3aa: CASSLGGEGPYALYNEQFF

v_gene: TRBV6-1
j_gene: TRBJ2-5
d_gene: TRBD2
abundance: .
len: 15
CDR3nt: TGTGCCAGCTGGGGAGCGGGGGACGCGCAAGAGACCCAGTACTTC
CDR3aa: CASWGAGDAQETQYF

v_gene: TRBV19
j_gene: TRBJ1-1
d_gene: TRBD1
abundance: .
len: 13
CDR3nt: TGTGCCAGTATACTCACCTCAGGGGGTGAAGCTTTCTTT
CDR3aa: CASILTSGGEAFF

v_gene: TRBV15
j_gene: TRBJ1-2
d_gene: TRBD1
abundance: once
len: 15
CDR3nt: TGTGCCACCAGCAGGGACAGGGCCGGGAACTATGGCTACACCTTC
CDR3aa: CATSRDRAGNYGYTF

v_gene: TRBV11-2
j_gene: TRBJ2-7
d_gene: .
abundance: .
len: 12
CDR3nt: TGTGCCAGCAGGACGACTAGTTCTGAGTATAACTTC
CDR3aa: CASRTTSSEYNF

v_gene: TRBV18
j_gene: TRBJ2-7
d_gene: .
abundance: .
len: 14
CDR3nt: TGTGCCAGCTCACCACTCGGGCAGGGTGGCGAGCAGTACTTC
CDR3aa: CASSPLGQGGEQYF

v_gene: TRBV10-3
j_gene: TRBJ1-2
d_gene: TRBD1
abundance: .
len: 13
CDR3nt: TGTGCCACCTGGACAGGGGTCGGTTATGGCTACACCTTC
CDR3aa: CATWTGVGYGYTF